This record covers a single T cell receptor (beta chain). Enrolment of Seattle patients took place during active infection, and they were followed longitudinally. The sample belongs to a study of blood T cell repertoires in COVID-19. Whole-study context: T cells, B-cell-depleted T cells, or PBMCs provided the cDNA or gDNA that served as material.

The method was immunoSEQ multiplex PCR; TCRdb's version includes in-frame clones alone and lacks a portion of them. The sample includes roughly 200,000 clones, more than 70% of them seen just once. This CDR3 contains 13 residues. The ends were cut back, 3 bases at V and 5 bases at J, with 9 bases in the middle. The clonotype originates from a person aged 70 to 85 with COVID-19, enrolled during active disease. Sequenced material: peripheral blood. The rearrangement uses TRBV12-3 or TRBV12-4 and TRBJ2-3; TRBD1 might be the D (6 bases). The CDR3 DNA is TGTGCCAGCAGTTTGGGGGCAGTAGATACGCAGTATTTT. The encoded protein is CASSLGAVDTQYF.